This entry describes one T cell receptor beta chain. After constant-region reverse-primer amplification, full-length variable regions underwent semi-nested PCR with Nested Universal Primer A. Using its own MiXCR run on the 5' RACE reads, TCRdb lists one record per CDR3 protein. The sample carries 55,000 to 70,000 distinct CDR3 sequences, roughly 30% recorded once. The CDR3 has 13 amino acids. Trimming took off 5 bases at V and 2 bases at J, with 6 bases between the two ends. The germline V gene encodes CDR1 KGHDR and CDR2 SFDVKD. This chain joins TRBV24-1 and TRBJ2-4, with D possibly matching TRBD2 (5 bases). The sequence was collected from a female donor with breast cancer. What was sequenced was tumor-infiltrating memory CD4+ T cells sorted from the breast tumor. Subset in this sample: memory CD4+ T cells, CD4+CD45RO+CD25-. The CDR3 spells CATSGGSKNIQYF. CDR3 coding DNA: TGTGCCACCAGTGGAGGGTCCAAAAACATTCAGTACTTC.